The present T cell receptor beta chain was sequenced within a study of identical twins. Points from the study as a whole: The more abundant beta clonotypes in cord blood had fewer insertions, and memory repertoires did not show this. Conclusions relied on cross-sectional statistical analysis, not following the same donors. Twin pairs' shared out-of-frame alpha sequences were enriched in low generation probability.

Concerning this clonotype itself: What it binds is not known.

TCRdb recomputed calls from the 5' RACE reads with MiXCR, one row per CDR3 protein. The table has around 490,000 distinct CDR3 sequences, 20% to 25% seen once. Trimming left V 8 bases short and J 6 bases short, with 6 bases between. CDR1 is SGHTA and CDR2 is FQGNSA in the germline V gene. This CDR3 contains 10 residues. The sample was also linked to a second study, of yellow fever vaccine responses in identical twins.

The clonotype originates from a woman between 18 and 29 years old in good health. Sequenced sample: CD4+ T cells sorted from blood. The chain joins TRBV7-2 to TRBJ2-3; no firm D call. The CDR3 protein is CASGLDTQYF. The CDR3 bases are TGTGCCAGCGGCCTGGATACGCAGTATTTT.